Reported below is one TCR beta chain. The antigen remains unidentified. TCRdb reanalysed the 5' RACE reads using MiXCR and keeps one entry per CDR3 protein. There are hundreds of thousands of distinct CDR3 sequences in the sample; roughly 26% occur only once, and under 0.9% lies in the top ten. This CDR3 region has 14 residues. With 2 bases removed from V and 0 bases from J, the gap between germline ends came to 10 bases. CDR1 is SQVTM, CDR2 ANQGSEA, per germline. The sample comes from a study of CD8 T cells in ankylosing spondylitis. Findings and limits, study-wide: Characteristic of ankylosing spondylitis blood, it appeared, was a TCR beta motif comprising fewer than 10 highly homologous variants.

The sequencing input was blood, either unsorted or a sorted T cell fraction (not recorded which). The chain links TRBV29-1 to TRBJ1-2; no firm D call. The sequence was obtained from a male donor with ankylosing spondylitis. The CDR3 sequence: CSVERQDPNYGYTF. CDR3 DNA sequence: TGCAGCGTTGAAAGGCAGGACCCTAACTATGGCTACACCTTC.